This passage covers 12 T cell receptor beta chains from one sample sequenced in a study of T cells after yellow fever vaccination. TCRdb re-called the 5' RACE reads through MiXCR, storing one row per CDR3 protein. The sample has 610,000 or so distinct CDR3 sequences, 12% seen once. The source was PBMCs, collected on the day of the yellow fever booster vaccination. The receptors come from a man younger than 45 who received the YFV17D yellow fever vaccine.

The CDR3 protein is CATSSGLALYEQYF. The CDR3 nucleotides are TGTGCCACCAGCTCTGGACTAGCACTCTACGAGCAGTACTTC. This chain connects TRBV15 to TRBJ2-7, with 8 bases fitting TRBD2. The trim removed 5 bases at V and 3 bases at J, leaving 6 bases unmatched. CDR3 length: 14 amino acids. Germline-derived CDR1 and CDR2 are LNHNV and YYDKDF (reference sequence).

V and J are TRBV29-1 and TRBJ2-1, with D possibly being TRBD1 (5 bases). Looked up from germline, CDR1 is SQVTM and CDR2 is ANQGSEA. The V gene lost 5 bases and the J gene lost 0 bases, with 8 bases spanning the gap. There are 13 residues in the CDR3. The CDR3 here is CSVRQPSYNEQFF. As DNA, the CDR3 is TGCAGCGTTCGACAGCCCTCCTACAATGAGCAGTTCTTC.

This clonotype was picked up a small number of times. The chain couples TRBV19 to TRBJ2-3; the D gene is possibly TRBD2 (5 bases). CDR1 and CDR2 from the germline V gene are LNHDA and SQIVND (reference sequence). The V and J ends lost 6 bases and 2 bases respectively, with 21 bases between them. This CDR3 comprises 17 residues. For the CDR3, the DNA is TGTGCCAGTAGCCCATCCCCCCCCGCGGGCCTCACAGATACGCAGTATTTT. Translation: CASSPSPPAGLTDTQYF.

This clonotype appeared a few times. The chain uses TRBV12-3 or TRBV12-4 and TRBJ1-2; the D is unclear. The CDR3 loop spans 16 amino acids. V was shortened by 3 bases and J by 5 bases, with 19 bases between the two germline ends. The CDR3 spells CASSFAPGISGYGYTF. The CDR3 DNA is TGTGCCAGCAGTTTTGCCCCAGGTATTTCGGGGTATGGCTACACCTTC.

Details on this clonotype: Its ends do not fully match the called genes, so a read error is possible. The chain recombines TRBV20-1 with TRBJ2-5, with a weak D call TRBD2 (5 bases). CDR3 length: 16 residues. Germline CDR1 DFQATT, CDR2 SNEGSKA (reference sequence). The CDR3 DNA follows: TGCTGTGCTAGAGATAATAACGGACTGTACCAAGAGACCCAGTACTTC. Its protein is CCARDNNGLYQETQYF.

The rearrangement uses TRBV11-3 and TRBJ2-3; a weak D match, TRBD1 (5 bases). The germline V gene has CDR1 SGHNT and CDR2 YENEEA. CDR3 length: 17 amino acids. The ends were cut back, 4 bases at V and 3 bases at J, with 20 bases in the middle. The DNA of the CDR3 is TGTGCCAGCAGCTCCTCATCGACCATTCAGGGTACAGATACGCAGTATTTT. Its translation: CASSSSSTIQGTDTQYF.

This clonotype occurred a few times. This sequence joins TRBV27 and TRBJ2-1; 8 positions match TRBD2. The junction had 10 bases not matched to a gene; V was cut back by 0 bases and J by 3 bases. The CDR3 is 18 amino acids. Looked up from germline, CDR1 is MNHEY and CDR2 is SMNVEV (reference sequence). The chain's CDR3 is CASSLSQAPGTSYNEQFF. The DNA for the CDR3 is TGTGCCAGCAGTTTATCCCAAGCCCCCGGGACTAGCTACAATGAGCAGTTCTTC.

Concerning this clonotype itself: A read error may be the cause here, since a much bigger clone is one base away. J is TRBJ2-2 and V is TRBV7-9, with 12 bases lining up with TRBD2. Unmatched junction bases numbered 3, after V lost 5 bases and J lost 2 bases. From germline, CDR1 is SEHNR and CDR2 FQNEAQ (reference sequence). There are 16 residues in the CDR3. The CDR3 bases are TGTGCCAGCAGCCCCGGACTAGCGGGAAACACCGGGGAGCTGTTTTTT. Protein product: CASSPGLAGNTGELFF.

In DNA form, the CDR3 reads TGTGCCAGCAGCCTAGGGCGGGGCATCTACAATGAGCAGTTCTTC. It specifies CASSLGRGIYNEQFF. This chain links TRBV7-2 with TRBJ2-1, with D possibly TRBD2 on 6 matching bases. Per germline, CDR1 SGHTA and CDR2 FQGNSA. The CDR3 has 15 amino acids. With 5 bases removed from V and 3 bases from J, the gap between germline ends came to 14 bases.

V is TRBV15 and J is TRBJ2-1, with D possibly matching TRBD2 (6 bases). The CDR3 spans 12 residues. Germline V CDR1 and CDR2: LNHNV, YYDKDF (reference sequence). V gave up 0 bases and J gave up 9 bases, with 6 bases separating them. The CDR3: CATSREGLEQFF. CDR3 nucleotides: TGTGCCACCAGCAGAGAGGGACTTGAGCAGTTCTTC. The full variable domain, in which reference TRBV15 and TRBJ2-1 provide the parts outside the CDR3, is DAMVIQNPRYQVTQFGKPVTLSCSQTLNHNVMYWYQQKSSQAPKLLFHYYDKDFNNEADTPDNFQSRRPNTSFCFLDIRSPGLGDTAMYLCATSREGLEQFFGPGTRLTVL.

This clonotype was counted between two and nine times. CDR3 DNA sequence: TGTGCCAGCACCAGGCCAACAGGGGGTGAGACCCAGTACTTC. This sequence encodes CASTRPTGGETQYF. The rearrangement links TRBV6-5 to TRBJ2-5; the match to TRBD1 covers 8 bases. The V segment lost 7 bases and the J segment 5 bases; nucleotides outside the gene matches: 9. CDR1 and CDR2 from the germline V gene are MNHEY and SVGAGI. This CDR3 contains 14 residues.

J is TRBJ2-5 and V is TRBV19, with D perhaps matching TRBD1 (5 bases). This CDR3 has 15 residues. V was trimmed by 4 bases and J by 1 base, leaving 13 bases between them. Germline assignment: CDR1 LNHDA and CDR2 SQIVND (reference sequence). The chain's CDR3 is CASSSPFGAQETQYF. CDR3 nucleotides: TGTGCCAGTAGTAGCCCCTTTGGGGCCCAAGAGACCCAGTACTTC.